A single sample is the source of the 15 T cell receptor beta chains below, sequenced in a study of cytomegalovirus exposure and HLA in healthy donors. With 60 Vbeta and 13 Jbeta primers, the PCR was carried out. Data came from immunoSEQ multiplex PCR; TCRdb stores just in-frame clones and leaves some out. The table records roughly 160,000 clones, about four fifths of them present only once. Sequencing was done on a sample of PBMCs. The receptors stem from a woman between 45 and 65 years old in good health and CMV-seropositive.

The J gene is TRBJ2-5, the V gene TRBV7-8, with TRBD1 matching over 8 bases. V gave up 4 bases and J gave up 4 bases; unmatched junction bases: 11. CDR3 size: 16 residues. The V gene's germline CDR1 is SGHVS and CDR2 FQNEAQ. CDR3 bases: TGTGCCAGCAGCTACTCAACGGACAGGGTGGGAGAGACCCAGTACTTC. This gives the protein CASSYSTDRVGETQYF.

CDR3 in amino acids: CASSLGHQETDTQYF. Here the CDR3 DNA reads TGTGCCAGCAGCCTGGGCCACCAAGAGACAGATACGCAGTATTTT. The chain carries TRBV7-9 and TRBJ2-3; D not resolved. With 5 bases removed from V and 3 bases from J, the gap between germline ends came to 15 bases. Germline V gene sequence: CDR1 SEHNR, CDR2 FQNEAQ (reference sequence). The CDR3 is 15 residues long. Looking up the rest from reference TRBV7-9 and TRBJ2-3 gives the full variable domain: DTGVSQNPRHKITKRGQNVTFRCDPISEHNRLYWYRQTLGQGPEFLTYFQNEAQLEKSRLLSDRFSAERPKGSFSTLEIQRTEQGDSAMYLCASSLGHQETDTQYFGPGTRLTVL.

The rearrangement uses TRBV4-2 and TRBJ2-1; weak D call: TRBD2 (6 bases). The CDR3 has 16 residues. V lost 8 bases to trimming and J lost 6 bases, with 23 bases between them. CDR1 is LGHNA, CDR2 YNFKEQ, per germline. The CDR3 DNA reads TGTGCCAGCGGCCGAACCGGGACTGGGAACCCCAATGAGCAGTTCTTC. It codes for CASGRTGTGNPNEQFF.

This clone was counted a single time. The gene calls are TRBV21-1 and TRBJ1-1; TRBD1, as called in the table, went unchecked against the DNA. TRBV21-1 is termed a pseudogene. CDR3 length: 22 amino acids. CDR3 nucleotide sequence: TGTGCCAGCAGCAAAATTTACTCCCGTCGATTTTTGGGGGACAAACTGAACACTGAAGCTTTCTTT. Amino acid sequence: CASSKIYSRRFLGDKLNTEAFF.

V usage is TRBV28 and J usage is TRBJ2-7; TRBD2 aligns across 7 bases. The CDR3 is 15 amino acids. Per germline, CDR1 MDHEN and CDR2 SYDVKM. V gave up 2 bases and J gave up 0 bases; unmatched junction bases: 4. CDR3 DNA sequence: TGTGCCAGCAGTTTAGGGGGGGGGAACTCCTACGAGCAGTACTTC. It yields the protein CASSLGGGNSYEQYF.

The table lists this clone with a count of one. This CDR3 is CAISEEPLLAAPYNEQFF. The CDR3 DNA reads TGTGCCATCAGTGAGGAACCTCTACTAGCGGCTCCCTACAATGAGCAGTTCTTC. The chain recombines TRBV10-3 with TRBJ2-1, with 8 nucleotides matching TRBD2. V was pared by 2 bases and J by 2 bases, with 11 bases of the junction left unmatched. This CDR3 region has 18 residues. Per germline, CDR1 ENHRY and CDR2 SYGVKD.

The rearrangement links TRBV9 to TRBJ2-1, with D unresolved. The CDR3 totals 14 residues. Germline V gene data show CDR1 as SGDLS and CDR2 as YYNGEE. Trimming cost V 0 bases and J 5 bases, with 9 bases left between them. The CDR3 is CASSVESHNNEQFF. The CDR3 bases are TGTGCCAGCAGCGTAGAGTCCCACAACAATGAGCAGTTCTTC.

This clone has only a few counts. The gene calls are TRBV21-1 and TRBJ2-7; the table's D call, TRBD2, has no DNA check behind it. TRBV21-1 is termed a pseudogene. This CDR3 has 14 residues. The CDR3 DNA reads TGTGCCAGCAGGCGACTAGCGGGGTGTTACGAGCAGTACTTC. Translated: CASRRLAGCYEQYF.

The genes are TRBV25-1 and TRBJ2-7; D gene ambiguous. Trimming removed 1 base at V and 5 bases at J, with 9 bases between. The CDR3 runs to 13 residues. The germline CDR1 and CDR2 sequences are MGHDK and SYGVNS. CDR3 residues: CASSEFVSHEQYF. Written as DNA, the CDR3 is TGTGCCAGCAGTGAATTCGTCAGTCACGAGCAGTACTTC.

The CDR3 protein is CASSTPARGYEQYF. CDR3 DNA sequence: TGTGCCAGCAGCACCCCGGCTCGGGGCTACGAGCAGTACTTC. The rearrangement uses TRBV5-4 and TRBJ2-7; D might be TRBD2 (5 bases). CDR3 length: 14 amino acids. The V end was cut by 4 bases, the J end by 3 bases, with 14 bases between. Germline-derived CDR1 and CDR2 are SGHNT and YYREEE (reference sequence).

The rearrangement joins TRBV5-1 to TRBJ1-3; D not certain. The germline V and J ends were trimmed by 1 base and 0 bases, with 5 bases remaining between them. The CDR3 covers 14 residues. Looked up from germline, CDR1 is SGHRS and CDR2 is YFSETQ. The CDR3 DNA is TGCGCCAGCAGCTTGACAGTCTCTGGAAACACCATATATTTT. It encodes CASSLTVSGNTIYF.

The V gene is TRBV30, the J gene TRBJ2-1; a weak D match, TRBD2 (6 bases). Germline assignment: CDR1 GTSNPN and CDR2 SVGIG (reference sequence). This CDR3 comprises 12 residues. Trimming cost V 8 bases and J 6 bases, with 14 bases left between them. The CDR3 bases are TGTGCCCCCTACGGGAGAATCAATGAGCAGTTCTTC. Translated, it gives CAPYGRINEQFF.

DNA of the CDR3: TGCGCCAGCAGCCAAGATATTTATTCACCCCTCCACTTT. This gives the protein CASSQDIYSPLHF. V is TRBV4-3 and J is TRBJ1-6; no reliable D call. V was cut by 0 bases and J by 8 bases, with 5 bases left in between. Germline CDR1 and CDR2: LGHNA and YSLEER. The CDR3 spans 13 residues.

This clone occurred a few times. J is TRBJ1-5 and V is TRBV19; tentatively, D is TRBD1 (5 bases). Looked up from germline, CDR1 is LNHDA and CDR2 is SQIVND (reference sequence). With 5 bases removed from V and 1 base from J, the gap between germline ends came to 15 bases. This CDR3 is built from 16 residues. In DNA form, the CDR3 reads TGTGCCAGTAGTCAGAGTAGTCGACAGAGCAATCAGCCCCAGCATTTT. This sequence encodes CASSQSSRQSNQPQHF.

This sequence joins TRBV6-1 and TRBJ1-6, with a weak D call TRBD1 (5 bases). V was pared by 0 bases and J by 6 bases, with 9 bases between. The length of the CDR3 is 15 residues. CDR1 and CDR2 (germline): MNHNS, SASEGT. CDR3: CASSEAEQANSPLHF. The CDR3 DNA reads as TGTGCCAGCAGTGAAGCGGAACAGGCTAATTCACCCCTCCACTTT.